The 8 T cell receptor beta chains below come from one sample, sequenced in a study of cytomegalovirus exposure and HLA in healthy donors. Amplification used 60 Vbeta primers and 13 Jbeta primers. The assay was immunoSEQ multiplex PCR, and TCRdb's table has in-frame clones only and misses some. This table has about 300,000 clones, about nine tenths appearing once. The sequenced sample was PBMCs. These receptors all come from a man between 40 and 49 years old in good health and CMV-seropositive.

V gene TRBV28 combines with J gene TRBJ2-2; the match to TRBD2 covers 14 bases. The V and J ends lost 4 bases and 0 bases, in that order; junction bases with no gene match: 13. Germline CDR1 MDHEN, CDR2 SYDVKM. The CDR3 sequence is 21 residues long. CDR3 residues: CASSSHLTSGRAPTNTGELFF. CDR3 in DNA: TGTGCCAGCAGTTCCCATCTGACTAGCGGGAGGGCCCCTACGAACACCGGGGAGCTGTTTTTT.

This chain links TRBV28 with TRBJ2-2, with TRBD2 matching 10 bases. Per germline, CDR1 MDHEN and CDR2 SYDVKM. The CDR3 is 14 residues long. J gave up 3 bases and V 5 bases, and 0 bases lay outside the gene matches. The CDR3 DNA follows: TGTGCCAGCAGTCTAGCGGGAGACACCGGGGAGCTGTTTTTT. Translating gives CASSLAGDTGELFF. Drawing the rest from reference TRBV28 and TRBJ2-2, the complete variable domain is DVKVTQSSRYLVKRTGEKVFLECVQDMDHENMFWYRQDPGLGLRLIYFSYDVKMKEKGDIPEGYSVSREKKERFSLILESASTNQTSMYLCASSLAGDTGELFFGEGSRLTVL.

As concerns this clone: The junction differs from germline at one of its ends, possibly a read error. The chain has TRBV11-3 and TRBJ2-5; TRBD1 matches at 7 bases. Germline values: CDR1 SGHNT, CDR2 YENEEA. The CDR3 loop spans 13 amino acids. The CDR3 protein is CASSIDRVQTQYF. The CDR3 nucleotides are TGTGCCAGCAGCATAGACAGGGTTCAGACCCAGTACTTC.

V is TRBV9 and J is TRBJ2-5, with 9 bases fitting TRBD2. Germline V gene sequence: CDR1 SGDLS, CDR2 YYNGEE. V was pared by 3 bases and J by 4 bases, with 13 bases of the junction left unmatched. CDR3 length: 17 residues. CDR3 nucleotide sequence: TGTGCCAGCAGCGCCGGGTATGTTAGCGGGAGTGGAGAGACCCAGTACTTC. Its protein product is CASSAGYVSGSGETQYF.

Worth noting for this clone: The sample holds other DNA sequences that translate to the same CDR3. The CDR3 DNA reads TGTGCCAGCAGCCGTGACAGGAACACTGAAGCTTTCTTT. Residues: CASSRDRNTEAFF. The chain employs TRBV7-2 and TRBJ1-1; TRBD1 might be the D (5 bases). This CDR3 has 13 residues. V was trimmed by 5 bases and J by 1 base, leaving 8 bases between them. Per the germline V gene, CDR1 is SGHTA and CDR2 is FQGNSA.

J is TRBJ2-3 and V is TRBV9; 7 bases align to TRBD1. V was pared by 0 bases and J by 3 bases, with 4 bases of the junction left unmatched. Germline lookup yields CDR1 SGDLS and CDR2 YYNGEE. The CDR3 is 15 amino acids. CDR3 coding DNA: TGTGCCAGCAGCGTAGGAGGGGGCGGGACAGATACGCAGTATTTT. This translates into CASSVGGGGTDTQYF.

This clone was found once. Other DNA sequences within the sample encode an identical CDR3. This sequence joins TRBV27 and TRBJ2-5; possibly TRBD2 for D (5 bases). Deletions cut 2 bases from V and 4 bases from J, with 5 bases between. From germline, CDR1 is MNHEY and CDR2 SMNVEV (reference sequence). The CDR3 has 12 residues. CDR3 nucleotides: TGTGCCAGCAGTTTACGGGGAGAGACCCAGTACTTC. It is translated as CASSLRGETQYF.

V usage is TRBV4-3 and J usage is TRBJ1-4, with 7 bases aligning to TRBD1. Germline values: CDR1 LGHNA, CDR2 YSLEER. With V trimmed by 1 base and J by 0 bases, 5 bases remained unmatched. The CDR3 totals 17 residues. The CDR3 spells CASSQGTGIATNEKLFF. The CDR3, as DNA: TGCGCCAGCAGCCAAGGGACAGGAATTGCAACTAATGAAAAACTGTTTTTT.